The rows below give T cell receptor beta chains drawn from one sample of a study of T cell responses to AZD1222 COVID-19 vaccine. Repertoires were generated with immunoSEQ multiplex PCR, while TCRdb's copy carries only in-frame clones and drops some. The table has 80,000 or so clones, roughly nine tenths seen once. Sequenced material: peripheral blood, taken on day 0 of AZD1222 vaccination. These receptors all come from an adult in good health. CDR3s leave out the opening cysteine and the closing phenylalanine or tryptophan. The order of the fields is V gene, CDR3 protein.

TRBV14,ASSQGRSSYNEQF
TRBV27,ASSLSCGALNSNQPQH
TRBV2,ASSYSGATSYNEQF
TRBV5-4,ASSLDPGSGNIQY
TRBV12-3/TRBV12-4,ASSRRAEQF
TRBV4-3,ASSWQIDQPQH
TRBV2,ASNGGSGGSEQF
TRBV5-8,ASRRGGQEK
TRBV29-1,SVTQGKGIQY
TRBV7-8,ASSFPGSNQPQH
TRBV3-1/TRBV3-2,ASSQYRGSNQPQH
TRBV30,AWSTGMNSGNTIY
TRBV7-9,ASSLIGSSSPLH
TRBV5-6,ASSPLGGNQETQY
TRBV6-6,ASIPGTSGEKLF
TRBV20-1,SANRYNEQF
TRBV2,ASSEQPSPYEQY
TRBV7-9,ASSLAGDYNEQF
TRBV6-5,ASKPPRNKADEQY
TRBV24-1,ATSDLLRGDHTGELF
TRBV6-5,ASSYLPPSRAGELF
TRBV19,ASSTGTGGNSPLH
TRBV29-1,SVQKGTNYNEQF
TRBV7-2,ASSSSRDRDYGYT
TRBV27,ASSPGALNSPLH